This TCR beta chain came from a study of T cell responses to AZD1222 COVID-19 vaccine. Broader study findings: Variant regions that are unmutated are reportedly the target of nearly half of spike-specific TCRs. Donors were mostly white British, more females; clonal diversity possibly underestimated.

With regard to this clone: Its antigen is not known.

Method: immunoSEQ multiplex PCR; TCRdb's copy keeps in-frame clones and lacks some. The sample has about 140,000 clones, more than 80% seen once. V was trimmed by 0 bases and J by 1 base, leaving 11 bases between them. The germline gives CDR1 SGHDT, CDR2 YYEEEE. The CDR3 runs 16 residues. The sequence derives from an adult in good health. V and J are TRBV5-6 and TRBJ2-4; TRBD2 is a possible D gene (5 bases). Sequences were derived from peripheral blood, sampled on day 0 of MenACWY control vaccination. CDR3 residues: CASSLEITGAKNIQYF. The CDR3 DNA reads as TGTGCCAGCAGCTTGGAGATTACGGGGGCCAAAAACATTCAGTACTTC.